Included here is one T cell receptor beta chain sequence, with context. The antigen is unknown. When sampled, the donors appeared nominally healthy, though they likely had unrecorded immune exposures. The data derive from a study of cytomegalovirus exposure and HLA in healthy donors. Study results and limitations: For most TCR beta V segments, an earlier analysis put the productive rate at about 87% or about 30% of the time.

The germline CDR1 and CDR2 sequences are SGDLS and YYNGEE. Trimming pared 2 bases from V and 0 bases from J, leaving 14 bases between. This CDR3 is 16 amino acids long. It was with 60 Vbeta and 13 Jbeta primers that the PCR ran. Assay: immunoSEQ multiplex PCR; the TCRdb copy retains only in-frame clones and omits some. The repertoire holds some 160,000 clones, with roughly 79% as singletons. Sequencing input: PBMCs. The clonotype originates from a woman between 35 and 50 years old in good health and CMV-seropositive. This chain uses TRBV9 with TRBJ1-2, with D perhaps TRBD1 (6 bases). For the CDR3, the DNA is TGTGCCAGCAGCGTCGGGGGGCAGGGGTCTAACTATGGCTACACCTTC. Translation: CASSVGGQGSNYGYTF. Variable domain in full (rest from reference TRBV9 and TRBJ1-2): DSGVTQTPKHLITATGQRVTLRCSPRSGDLSVYWYQQSLDQGLQFLIQYYNGEERAKGNILERFSAQQFPDLHSELNLSSLELGDSALYFCASSVGGQGSNYGYTFGSGTRLTVV.